This entry concerns a single T cell receptor beta chain. These data come from a study of blood T cell repertoires in COVID-19. Study-wide context: The United States, Italy and Spain supplied acute and convalescent COVID-19 samples. The analysed material was cDNA or gDNA that came from T cells, B-cell-depleted T cells, or PBMCs.

V was shortened by 2 bases and J by 1 base, with 18 bases between the two germline ends. Germline loops: CDR1 WNHNN, CDR2 SYGVQD (reference sequence). The CDR3 spans 18 residues. In the study's own analysis: Amplification from reference gene primers served as the basis for estimated nucleated cell counts. The assay was immunoSEQ multiplex PCR, and TCRdb's table has in-frame clones only and misses some. Clone size and the V and J calls come from that table; the DNA yielded D and trimming. The table includes approximately 270,000 clones, approximately 90% detected once. This clonotype was sampled from a man aged 30 to 39 with acute or convalescent COVID-19. The V call is TRBV10-1, the J call TRBJ1-5; perhaps TRBD1 as D (5 bases). The material sequenced was peripheral blood. The DNA of the CDR3 is TGCGCCAGCAGTGAGAGGGGCAGGATAGGGCGAAGCAATCAGCCCCAGCATTTT. Translation gives CASSERGRIGRSNQPQHF.